This TCR beta chain was observed in a study of molecular identifiers for immune sequencing clone quantification. TCRdb processed the PCR reads anew with MiXCR; each CDR3 protein has one entry. The table includes around 300,000 distinct CDR3 sequences, 24% detected once. Germline lookup yields CDR1 SEHNR and CDR2 FQNEAQ (reference sequence). The trim removed 5 bases at V and 5 bases at J, leaving 10 bases unmatched. The CDR3 covers 16 residues. This clonotype was obtained from a human donor in good health. Some libraries in this study had Jurkat cell RNA spiked in. The chain couples TRBV7-9 to TRBJ2-5, with 11 positions matching TRBD1. The specimen sequenced was naive CD8+ T cells from blood, with Jurkat cell RNA spiked in. Noted subset: FACS-sorted CD8+CD4-CCR7+CD45RA+ naive T cells. In DNA form, the CDR3 reads TGTGCCAGCAGCAGATGGACAGGGGGCGGATCGGAGACCCAGTACTTC. Its translation: CASSRWTGGGSETQYF. The full variable domain, rest sourced from reference TRBV7-9 and TRBJ2-5, is DTGVSQNPRHKITKRGQNVTFRCDPISEHNRLYWYRQTLGQGPEFLTYFQNEAQLEKSRLLSDRFSAERPKGSFSTLEIQRTEQGDSAMYLCASSRWTGGGSETQYFGPGTRLLVL.